The 15 T cell receptor beta chains below all came from one sample that was sequenced in a study of T-cell reconstitution after alpha-beta-depleted transplantation in children. Construction of the TCRbeta library involved unique molecular identifiers. A single record per CDR3 protein comes from TCRdb applying MiXCR to the PCR reads. The profile shows approximately 89,000 distinct CDR3 sequences, 15% of them singletons. The starting material was PBMCs, mostly from graft donor cells, obtained 180 days after TCRalphabeta/CD19-depleted stem cell transplant. The receptors originated from a male patient aged 2-9 years who had a stem cell transplant for acute lymphoblastic leukemia, so the T cells may come from the graft donor.

CDR3 in amino acids: CASSYSGLAAYEQYF. The CDR3 nucleotides read TGTGCCAGCAGTTACTCAGGACTAGCGGCCTACGAGCAGTACTTC. The chain recombines TRBV6-5 with TRBJ2-7; TRBD2 aligns across 10 bases. The CDR3 extends over 15 amino acids. J lost 2 bases, V lost 0 bases, and 1 base had no gene match. Germline V gene sequence: CDR1 MNHEY, CDR2 SVGAGI.

This sequence joins TRBV12-3 or TRBV12-4 and TRBJ1-1; D is undetermined. The V end was cut by 6 bases, the J end by 3 bases, with 8 bases between. CDR3 size: 12 residues. The CDR3 bases are TGTGCCAGCAGCCTCAAGGACACTGAAGCTTTCTTT. This codes for CASSLKDTEAFF.

This clonotype came up many times. The rearrangement joins TRBV2 to TRBJ2-3; D may be TRBD2 (6 bases). This CDR3 has 15 amino acids. The V and J ends lost 3 bases and 5 bases respectively, with 15 bases between them. Germline CDR1 SNHLY, CDR2 FYNNEI. CDR3 loop: CASSEDTGEVDTQYF. The CDR3 coding sequence is TGTGCCAGCAGTGAGGATACGGGGGAGGTAGATACGCAGTATTTT. Variable domain in full (rest from reference TRBV2 and TRBJ2-3): EPEVTQTPSHQVTQMGQEVILRCVPISNHLYFYWYRQILGQKVEFLVSFYNNEISEKSEIFDDQFSVERPDGSNFTLKIRSTKLEDSAMYFCASSEDTGEVDTQYFGPGTRLTVL.

V usage is TRBV20-1 and J usage is TRBJ2-2; TRBD2 agrees at 9 bases. The V segment lost 6 bases and the J segment 1 base; nucleotides outside the gene matches: 12. CDR1 DFQATT and CDR2 SNEGSKA come from the germline V gene (reference sequence). The CDR3 has 17 residues. As DNA, the CDR3 is TGCAGTGCACGGGACCATAGCGGGGGTCTGAACACCGGGGAGCTGTTTTTT. It specifies CSARDHSGGLNTGELFF.

This clonotype was observed at least ten times. The chain recombines TRBV5-5 with TRBJ2-3, with TRBD2 identical over 14 bases. Germline V gene data show CDR1 as SGHKS and CDR2 as YYEKEE (reference sequence). CDR3 length equals 13 residues. V gave up 5 bases and J gave up 10 bases; unmatched junction bases: 3. The CDR3 region has the DNA TGTGCCAGCAGTGGACTAGCGGGGGGCCCGCAGTATTTT. Residues: CASSGLAGGPQYF. Variable domain in full (rest from reference TRBV5-5 and TRBJ2-3): DAGVTQSPTHLIKTRGQQVTLRCSPISGHKSVSWYQQVLGQGPQFIFQYYEKEERGRGNFPDRFSARQFPNYSSELNVNALLLGDSALYLCASSGLAGGPQYFGPGTRLTVL.

This clonotype was counted at least ten times. J is TRBJ2-1 and V is TRBV10-3, with D perhaps matching TRBD1 (6 bases). Germline V gene sequence: CDR1 ENHRY, CDR2 SYGVKD. CDR3 length: 16 residues. Trimming left V 5 bases short and J 4 bases short, with 18 bases between. DNA of the CDR3: TGTGCCATCAGTCTTACGGGACAAATCGAGTACAATGAGCAGTTCTTC. Protein product: CAISLTGQIEYNEQFF.

This clonotype was picked up many times. The chain combines TRBV12-3 or TRBV12-4 with TRBJ1-5; D might be TRBD1 (5 bases). The CDR3 spans 13 residues. Trimming stripped 3 bases from V and 4 bases from J, with 7 bases between. CDR3 bases: TGTGCCAGCAGTTTGAAGGGGAATCAGCCCCAGCATTTT. It yields the protein CASSLKGNQPQHF.

This chain connects TRBV20-1 to TRBJ2-6; possibly TRBD1 for D (6 bases). Germline CDR1 is DFQATT and CDR2 is SNEGSKA (reference sequence). V was cut by 6 bases and J by 0 bases, with 15 bases left in between. This CDR3 is 16 amino acids long. DNA for the CDR3: TGCAGTGCCATAGAGGGGACAAACTCTGGGGCCAACGTCCTGACTTTC. Translated, it gives CSAIEGTNSGANVLTF.

This chain joins TRBV24-1 and TRBJ2-1, with 14 nucleotides matching TRBD2. The J segment lost 1 base and the V segment lost 2 bases, leaving 6 bases of the junction unmatched. Germline assignment: CDR1 KGHDR and CDR2 SFDVKD. CDR3 length equals 19 residues. The CDR3 nucleotides read TGTGCCACCAGTGATTCGGGACTAGCGGGGGCCACATCCTACAATGAGCAGTTCTTC. Translation: CATSDSGLAGATSYNEQFF.

This clonotype was found a few times. The chain links TRBV3-1 to TRBJ1-5; 9 positions match TRBD1. CDR1 is LGHDT and CDR2 is YNNKEL in the germline V gene (reference sequence). This CDR3 has 17 amino acids. The junction had 6 bases not matched to a gene; V was cut back by 1 base and J by 2 bases. Written as DNA, the CDR3 is TGTGCCAGCAGCCAAGGGGGCCGGGACAGGGGCAATCAGCCCCAGCATTTT. Residues: CASSQGGRDRGNQPQHF.

In this sample, this clonotype turned up a few times. The chain links TRBV20-1 to TRBJ2-2, with TRBD2 matching 11 bases. This CDR3 is 16 amino acids long. Germline lookup yields CDR1 DFQATT and CDR2 SNEGSKA (reference sequence). V shed 4 bases and J 5 bases; nucleotides not matched to a gene: 9. CDR3 protein: CSATVAGGPGTGELFF. Here the CDR3 DNA reads TGCAGTGCTACAGTAGCGGGGGGGCCGGGTACCGGGGAGCTGTTTTTT.

The rearrangement links TRBV12-3 or TRBV12-4 to TRBJ2-5; 10 bases fit TRBD2. The CDR3 runs to 14 residues. Trimming cost V 7 bases and J 2 bases; bases outside gene matches: 4. The CDR3 sequence: CASTRTSGQETQYF. The CDR3 coding sequence is TGTGCCAGCACCCGGACTAGCGGACAAGAGACCCAGTACTTC.

This clonotype was seen repeatedly, ten times or more. V is TRBV10-3 and J is TRBJ2-2, with D perhaps TRBD1 (5 bases). From germline, CDR1 is ENHRY and CDR2 SYGVKD. V was cut by 3 bases and J by 4 bases, with 12 bases left in between. CDR3 length: 15 amino acids. For the CDR3, the DNA is TGTGCCATCAGTGAAGGGCAGGGCAGCACCGGGGAGCTGTTTTTT. It specifies CAISEGQGSTGELFF.

The sample holds many counts of this clonotype. The chain links TRBV20-1 to TRBJ2-7; no clear D. Trimming stripped 0 bases from V and 2 bases from J, with 14 bases between. The CDR3 is 15 amino acids. Germline V gives CDR1 DFQATT, CDR2 SNEGSKA (reference sequence). In DNA, the CDR3 is TGCAGTGCTAGAGATGGAAGAGCTTCCCCCTACGAGCAGTACTTC. Translation gives CSARDGRASPYEQYF.

There are a few counts of this clonotype. The chain has TRBV12-3 or TRBV12-4 and TRBJ2-1; a possible D gene is TRBD1 (6 bases). The length of the CDR3 is 15 residues. The V end lost 3 bases, the J end lost 9 bases, and 18 bases lay between the germline ends. CDR3 in amino acids: CASSFRGSTPTEQFF. In DNA, the CDR3 is TGTGCCAGCAGTTTCAGGGGTTCGACCCCTACTGAGCAGTTCTTC.